This TCR beta chain comes out of a study of HIV-infected patients and healthy controls. Findings and caveats of the study: The seeming recovery of the Gini index after therapy in HIV-infected patients vanished in size-matched data.

Antiretroviral therapy had run roughly three months, about 14 weeks, before follow-up blood collection. The repertoire came from unfractionated whole blood and reflected all unsorted peripheral T cells. RNA came from 2 to 2.5 ml of peripheral blood. V trimming: 0 bases; J trimming: 2 bases; junction bases outside the gene matches: 4. Germline-derived CDR1 and CDR2 are SQVTM and ANQGSEA. This CDR3 is built from 16 residues. Reverse transcription used about 510 ng RNA and constant-region primers for alpha and beta. Alpha and beta chain libraries were made separately by chain-specific third strand synthesis with multiplexing indices. The cDNA received a 5' RACE adapter containing a random hexamer plus an SP2 sequencing primer site. The library had 12-nucleotide molecular identifiers formed by two random hexamers joined together. TCRdb fed the 5' RACE reads into MiXCR, producing one record per CDR3 protein. The sample carries about 3,800 distinct CDR3 sequences, about 8.5% recorded once.

Judged by abundance, this clonotype is medium-sized. Its specificity is not known. The clonotype comes from an adult with HIV infection. The starting material was blood, obtained during antiretroviral therapy. The chain employs TRBV29-1 and TRBJ2-3, with 11 bases matching TRBD2. The CDR3 coding sequence is TGCAGCGTTGAAGACGGACTAGCGGGCCTCACAGATACGCAGTATTTT. It encodes CSVEDGLAGLTDTQYF.